This T cell receptor beta chain was sequenced during a study of T cell responses to AZD1222 COVID-19 vaccine. Sequencing was performed with immunoSEQ multiplex PCR; in TCRdb, only in-frame clones are kept and a portion is missing. The sample holds 150,000 to 180,000 clones, 88% seen once. Germline assignment: CDR1 MNHNY and CDR2 SVGAGI (reference sequence). The V and J ends lost 5 bases and 7 bases respectively, with 9 bases between them. The CDR3 contains 12 residues. The chain employs TRBV6-6 and TRBJ2-1, with D uncertain. The sequences come from peripheral blood, collected on day 0 of AZD1222 vaccination. This clonotype was sampled from an adult in good health. CDR3 in amino acids: CASSPLGNEQFF. For the CDR3, the DNA is TGTGCCAGCAGTCCCCTCGGGAATGAGCAGTTCTTC.